Listed here are 22 T cell receptor beta chains from one sample, sequenced in a study of shared clonotypes between healthy human individuals. Repertoires were generated with immunoSEQ multiplex PCR, while TCRdb's copy carries only in-frame clones and drops some. The top ten clones hold 0.3% of a sample with some 580,000 clones, 95% to 98% of them seen once. The naive CD8 fraction comprised CD45RO-negative cells positively selected for CCR7 and excluded terminally differentiated effector memory CD45RA+ cells. The sequencing input was naive CD8+ T cells sorted from blood. Receptor source: a man aged 25 to 40 in good health.

This clone was observed a handful of times. This chain links TRBV10-2 with TRBJ1-2; 8 nucleotides line up with TRBD1. The CDR3 covers 14 residues. From germline, CDR1 is WSHSY and CDR2 SAAADI. Unmatched junction bases numbered 2, after V lost 4 bases and J lost 1 base. CDR3: CASSGDRLNYGYTF. CDR3 sequence (DNA): TGCGCCAGCAGTGGGGACAGGCTTAACTATGGCTACACCTTC.

The CDR3 here is CSVDRVNLDTQYF. The CDR3 nucleotides are TGCAGCGTTGACAGGGTCAATCTAGATACGCAGTATTTT. This sequence joins TRBV29-1 and TRBJ2-3, with D possibly matching TRBD1 (5 bases). The CDR3 is made up of 13 amino acids. Trimming removed 3 bases from V and 5 bases from J, with 12 bases in between. Germline-derived CDR1 and CDR2 are SQVTM and ANQGSEA.

The chain links TRBV5-1 to TRBJ2-2; TRBD2 aligns across 7 bases. The CDR3 spans 15 residues. The germline gives CDR1 SGHRS, CDR2 YFSETQ. With V trimmed by 2 bases and J by 5 bases, 6 bases remained unmatched. The CDR3 DNA sequence: TGCGCCAGCAGCTTCGCGGGAGTGAGGACCGGGGAGCTGTTTTTT. Translated: CASSFAGVRTGELFF.

The chain links TRBV10-3 to TRBJ1-2; 10 nucleotides agree with TRBD1. V trimming: 2 bases; J trimming: 7 bases; junction bases outside the gene matches: 7. This CDR3 is built from 15 residues. CDR1 and CDR2 (germline): ENHRY, SYGVKD. The CDR3 is CAISEGWDRGGGYTF. In DNA form, the CDR3 reads TGTGCCATCAGTGAGGGATGGGACAGGGGCGGTGGCTACACCTTC.

This rearrangement joins TRBV2 to TRBJ1-5; D is possibly TRBD1 (5 bases). Trimming took off 4 bases at V and 0 bases at J, with 19 bases between the two ends. Germline CDR1 and CDR2: SNHLY and FYNNEI. This CDR3 has 18 residues. DNA for the CDR3: TGTGCCAGCAGTGGCCCAACATTATCAGGGAATAGCAATCAGCCCCAGCATTTT. This translates into CASSGPTLSGNSNQPQHF.

The chain recombines TRBV7-8 with TRBJ2-7, with TRBD2 matching over 7 bases. The germline gives CDR1 SGHVS, CDR2 FQNEAQ. V lost 5 bases, J lost 1 base, and 8 bases stayed unmatched. The CDR3 runs to 15 residues. The DNA for the CDR3 is TGTGCCAGCAGCGAAGACCCTAGCGGATCCTACGAGCAGTACTTC. Its translation is CASSEDPSGSYEQYF.

The J gene is TRBJ2-1, the V gene TRBV6-1; D unresolved. CDR1 MNHNS and CDR2 SASEGT come from the germline V gene. V was clipped by 2 bases and J by 0 bases, with 8 bases between them. This CDR3 spans 15 amino acids. The DNA for the CDR3 is TGTGCCAGCAGTGAACCCGAGAGCTCCTACAATGAGCAGTTCTTC. This sequence encodes CASSEPESSYNEQFF.

V usage is TRBV14 and J usage is TRBJ2-7; the D gene is possibly TRBD1 (6 bases). The CDR3 spans 14 residues. Germline lookup yields CDR1 SGHDN and CDR2 FVKESK. V gave up 0 bases and J gave up 4 bases, with 10 bases separating them. Here the CDR3 reads CASSQENREYEQYF. DNA for the CDR3: TGTGCCAGCAGCCAAGAGAACAGGGAATACGAGCAGTACTTC.

This clone was seen only once. The rearrangement uses TRBV6-5 and TRBJ2-4, with D perhaps TRBD1 (6 bases). Germline V gene sequence: CDR1 MNHEY, CDR2 SVGAGI. V was shortened by 6 bases and J by 3 bases, with 6 bases between the two germline ends. The CDR3 totals 12 residues. Written as DNA, the CDR3 is TGTGCCAGCAGGGACAGCAAAAACATTCAGTACTTC. Translated: CASRDSKNIQYF.

This clone was detected once. The rearrangement links TRBV5-6 to TRBJ2-7, with a possible D match to TRBD1 (5 bases). Germline V gene data show CDR1 as SGHDT and CDR2 as YYEEEE. The CDR3 length is 15 residues. Trimming stripped 5 bases from V and 2 bases from J, with 17 bases between. This CDR3 reads CASRLGPETAYEQYF. As DNA, the CDR3 is TGTGCCAGCAGACTGGGGCCGGAAACCGCCTACGAGCAGTACTTC.

The chain combines TRBV5-1 with TRBJ2-2; TRBD2 matches at 7 bases. In germline, CDR1 is SGHRS, CDR2 YFSETQ. The CDR3 is 14 residues long. The V and J ends lost 2 bases and 7 bases, in that order; junction bases with no gene match: 5. CDR3 in DNA: TGCGCCAGCAGCTTTCAGCGGGAAGGCGGGGAGCTGTTTTTT. The encoded protein is CASSFQREGGELFF.

V is TRBV27 and J is TRBJ2-1, with 10 bases that match TRBD1. The CDR3 is 15 amino acids. Germline CDR1 and CDR2: MNHEY and SMNVEV (reference sequence). The junction had 6 bases not matched to a gene; V was cut back by 3 bases and J by 7 bases. The DNA for the CDR3 is TGTGCCAGCAGTTTGGCGACAGGGGGCTCTAATGAGCAGTTCTTC. Translation gives CASSLATGGSNEQFF.

The genes are TRBV2 and TRBJ1-5; D may be TRBD1 (6 bases). The V gene's germline CDR1 is SNHLY and CDR2 FYNNEI. Deletions cut 6 bases from V and 5 bases from J, with 14 bases between. The CDR3 runs to 14 residues. The CDR3 here is CASSEQGWDQPQHF. CDR3 coding DNA: TGTGCCAGCAGCGAACAGGGATGGGATCAGCCCCAGCATTTT.

The V call is TRBV6-5, the J call TRBJ1-1; D ambiguous. This CDR3 comprises 13 residues. Per the germline V gene, CDR1 is MNHEY and CDR2 is SVGAGI. Trimming took 11 bases from V and 6 from J, leaving 19 bases between them. CDR3 nucleotides: TGTGCCGCCGGAAAACACCCGGGCGCTGAAGCTTTCTTT. Its protein is CAAGKHPGAEAFF.

This clone was observed a handful of times. The chain combines TRBV7-9 with TRBJ1-2; no clear D. The V gene lost 5 bases and the J gene lost 8 bases, with 9 bases spanning the gap. Germline V gene data show CDR1 as SEHNR and CDR2 as FQNEAQ (reference sequence). The CDR3 is 11 residues long. The CDR3 nucleotides are TGTGCCAGCAGCCTCATCGGCGGCTACACCTTC. Its translation is CASSLIGGYTF.

This chain uses TRBV27 with TRBJ2-7; D is undetermined. In germline, CDR1 is MNHEY, CDR2 SMNVEV (reference sequence). V was shortened by 4 bases and J by 0 bases, with 13 bases between the two germline ends. This CDR3 is built from 15 residues. The DNA for the CDR3 is TGTGCCAGCAGTTCCGAGGTGGCGGCCTCCTACGAGCAGTACTTC. Translation gives CASSSEVAASYEQYF.

This chain uses TRBV5-4 with TRBJ2-1; 10 bases match TRBD2. The V gene end was trimmed by 5 bases and the J gene end by 4 bases; junction bases not matched to a gene: 6. The germline gives CDR1 SGHNT, CDR2 YYREEE (reference sequence). The CDR3 contains 15 residues. CDR3 residues: CASSIGLAEYNEQFF. DNA of the CDR3: TGTGCCAGCAGTATTGGACTAGCGGAATACAATGAGCAGTTCTTC.

The J gene is TRBJ1-4, the V gene TRBV7-9; D is ambiguous. V was cut by 6 bases and J by 3 bases, with 17 bases left in between. Germline assignment: CDR1 SEHNR and CDR2 FQNEAQ (reference sequence). This CDR3 comprises 16 residues. The CDR3 bases are TGTGCCAGCAGACGCATTAACGGGGAAGCTAATGAAAAACTGTTTTTT. Translation: CASRRINGEANEKLFF. The full variable domain, its missing parts supplied by reference TRBV7-9 and TRBJ1-4, is DTGVSQNPRHKITKRGQNVTFRCDPISEHNRLYWYRQTLGQGPEFLTYFQNEAQLEKSRLLSDRFSAERPKGSFSTLEIQRTEQGDSAMYLCASRRINGEANEKLFFGSGTQLSVL.

This rearrangement joins TRBV5-1 to TRBJ2-7; no clear D gene. This CDR3 has 14 amino acids. The V end was cut by 4 bases, the J end by 3 bases, with 14 bases between. The germline V gene encodes CDR1 SGHRS and CDR2 YFSETQ. The DNA of the CDR3 is TGCGCCAGCAGCGCCGGAACCTACCGCTACGAGCAGTACTTC. It yields the protein CASSAGTYRYEQYF.

The rearrangement uses TRBV11-2 and TRBJ2-2; TRBD2 is a possible D gene (6 bases). The V gene lost 0 bases and the J gene lost 7 bases, with 24 bases spanning the gap. Germline V lookup: CDR1 SGHAT, CDR2 FQNNGV. This CDR3 has 19 amino acids. Here the CDR3 DNA reads TGTGCCAGCAGCTTAGATCGGGGGTCCAGCTTTAGACTACACGGGGAGCTGTTTTTT. This codes for CASSLDRGSSFRLHGELFF.

The chain carries TRBV4-1 and TRBJ2-2; 7 nucleotides agree with TRBD2. The CDR3 covers 16 residues. V was pared by 4 bases and J by 5 bases, with 10 bases of the junction left unmatched. Germline V gene data show CDR1 as MGHRA and CDR2 as YSYEKL. The CDR3 coding sequence is TGCGCCAGCAGCCTTGAGGGAGGGCCTGGGACCGGGGAGCTGTTTTTT. It is translated as CASSLEGGPGTGELFF.

This chain uses TRBV21-1 with TRBJ1-1. TRBV21-1 is annotated as a pseudogene. This CDR3 spans 17 amino acids. CDR3 bases: TGTGCCAGCACCTGTATCCGGGACGGGGAATCGAACACTGAAGCTTTCTTT. It specifies CASTCIRDGESNTEAFF.